This TCR beta chain was identified in a study of blood T cell repertoires in COVID-19 (dated by TCRdb to 2018 to 2021). For the study in its entirety: Samples covering the acute and convalescent phases of COVID-19 were provided by collaborators in the United States, Italy and Spain. The prospective study material was composed of cDNA or gDNA derived from T cells, B-cell-depleted T cells, or PBMCs. Deeply sampled blood TCRbeta repertoires from subjects exposed to, actively infected with, or recovered from COVID-19 were included in the dataset. A freely available public database, intended as a resource for researchers studying the immune response to SARS-CoV-2, is where the repertoires were released. The samples were drawn from two sources: the first 160 participants of the ongoing ImmuneRACE study, and 1,200 or so subjects contributed by 6 global collaborators. Sample metadata almost always included a de-identified subject ID, COVID-19 status, age in years and sex. Where available, HLA class I and class II types were taken from metadata supplied by the sample provider and were not determined by assay-based typing.

Overall results and qualifications from the work: How much clinical and demographic metadata was included differed by source and by participant, and the metadata was provided uncurated.

From the cysteine up to the phenylalanine, the CDR3 has a length of 15 residues. Only the CDR3 DNA stays, 45 bases, in frame from base 1. TCRbeta CDR3 regions were amplified from genomic DNA by means of the immunoSEQ Assay, a bias-controlled multiplex PCR. In the original analysis: Nucleated cell counts per sample were estimated from amplification of reference gene primers within the assay. Sequence reads were collapsed and filtered to measure the absolute abundance of every unique TCRbeta CDR3 rearrangement. For each sample, productive Simpson clonality was calculated as the square root of Simpson's diversity index over productive rearrangements. The clones in this table, taken by TCRdb from immuneACCESS, are in-frame only. Not every clone is retained; where verified, under half of the shortfall comes from an unresolved V gene, and the cause of the rest is unknown. V, J and clone size are those of that table, while D and trimming were read from the DNA. This sample is represented by over 250,000 clones; approximately 84% of them were singletons. The top ten clones comprise more than 1.1% of the sample.

One collaborating source in Seattle enrolled patients while the patients were actively infected and followed the patients over time throughout the course of disease. Collaborating institutions collected whole blood in K2EDTA tubes following their own protocols. Collaborator samples were shipped for TCRbeta analysis as frozen whole blood, isolated PBMCs, or DNA extracted from either sample type. About this clone itself: It has no known antigen specificity. Base quality data are lacking; no much larger clone is found one base away.

The TCR sequence derives from a human donor with COVID-19, enrolled during active disease. The donor label of this sample is uncertain. Sequences were obtained from peripheral blood. This receptor chain uses TRBV12-2 and TRBJ2-7; the listed D gene, TRBD1, was not tested against the DNA. TRBV12-2 corresponds to a pseudogene. The nucleotides are TGTGCAAGTCGCTTAGCAGACAGGGCGTCCTACGAGCAGTACTTC. It codes for CASRLADRASYEQYF.